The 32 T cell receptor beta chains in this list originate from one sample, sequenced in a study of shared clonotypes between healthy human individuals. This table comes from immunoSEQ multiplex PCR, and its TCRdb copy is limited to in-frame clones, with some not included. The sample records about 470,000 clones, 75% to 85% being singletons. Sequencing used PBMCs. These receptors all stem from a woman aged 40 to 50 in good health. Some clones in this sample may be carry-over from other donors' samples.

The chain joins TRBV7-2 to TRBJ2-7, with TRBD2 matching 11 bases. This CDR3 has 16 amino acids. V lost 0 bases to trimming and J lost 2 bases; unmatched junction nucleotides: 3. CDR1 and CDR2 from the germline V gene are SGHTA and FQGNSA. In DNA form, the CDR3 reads TGTGCCAGCAGCTTAGCGTCGGGACTAGCGGCCTACGAGCAGTACTTC. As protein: CASSLASGLAAYEQYF.

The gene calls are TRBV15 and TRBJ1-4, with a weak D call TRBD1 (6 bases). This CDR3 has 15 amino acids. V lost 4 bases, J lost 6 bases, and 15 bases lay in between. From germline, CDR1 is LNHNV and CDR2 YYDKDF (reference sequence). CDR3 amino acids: CATSNLGAWDEKLFF. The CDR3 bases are TGTGCCACCAGCAATTTGGGGGCATGGGATGAAAAACTGTTTTTT. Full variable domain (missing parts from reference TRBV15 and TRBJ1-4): DAMVIQNPRYQVTQFGKPVTLSCSQTLNHNVMYWYQQKSSQAPKLLFHYYDKDFNNEADTPDNFQSRRPNTSFCFLDIRSPGLGDTAMYLCATSNLGAWDEKLFFGSGTQLSVL.

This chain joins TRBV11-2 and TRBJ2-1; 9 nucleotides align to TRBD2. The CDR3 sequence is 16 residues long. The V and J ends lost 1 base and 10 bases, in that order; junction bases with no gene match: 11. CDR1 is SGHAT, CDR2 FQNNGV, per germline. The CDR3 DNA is TGTGCCAGCAGCTTAGTAGGGGGGCTAGCGGGAAGGGAGCAGTTCTTC. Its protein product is CASSLVGGLAGREQFF. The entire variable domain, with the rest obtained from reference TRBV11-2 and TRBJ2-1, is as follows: EAGVAQSPRYKIIEKRQSVAFWCNPISGHATLYWYQQILGQGPKLLIQFQNNGVVDDSQLPKDRFSAERLKGVDSTLKIQPAKLEDSAVYLCASSLVGGLAGREQFFGPGTRLTVL.

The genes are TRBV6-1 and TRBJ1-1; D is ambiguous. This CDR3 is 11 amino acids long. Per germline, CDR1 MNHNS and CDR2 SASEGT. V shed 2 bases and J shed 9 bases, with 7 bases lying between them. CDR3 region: CASSESRQAFF. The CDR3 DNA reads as TGTGCCAGCAGTGAATCGCGTCAAGCTTTCTTT.

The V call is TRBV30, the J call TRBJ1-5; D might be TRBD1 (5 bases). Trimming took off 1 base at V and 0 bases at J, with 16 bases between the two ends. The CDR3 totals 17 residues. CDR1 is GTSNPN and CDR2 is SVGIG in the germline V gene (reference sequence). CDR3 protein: CAWSAGRLGDSNQPQHF. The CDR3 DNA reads TGTGCCTGGAGTGCGGGACGCCTCGGCGATAGCAATCAGCCCCAGCATTTT.

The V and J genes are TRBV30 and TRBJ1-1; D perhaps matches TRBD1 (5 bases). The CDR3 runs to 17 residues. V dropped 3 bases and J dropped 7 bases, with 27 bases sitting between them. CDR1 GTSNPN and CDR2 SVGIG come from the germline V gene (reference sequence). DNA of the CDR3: TGTGCCTGGAGCCCCCCAGGGCTAGGGTCAGGTCTGGGTGAAGCTTTCTTT. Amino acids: CAWSPPGLGSGLGEAFF.

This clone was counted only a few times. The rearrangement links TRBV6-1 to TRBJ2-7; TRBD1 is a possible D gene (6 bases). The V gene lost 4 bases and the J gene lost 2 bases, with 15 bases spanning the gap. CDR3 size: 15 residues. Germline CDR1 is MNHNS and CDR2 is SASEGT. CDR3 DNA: TGTGCCAGCAGTGGGACAGAAATTGGGGCCTACGAGCAGTACTTC. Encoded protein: CASSGTEIGAYEQYF.

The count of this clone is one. The CDR3 region has the DNA TGTGCCAGCGGGATGACAGGGGGTAACGGCTACACCTTC. Translating gives CASGMTGGNGYTF. The rearrangement links TRBV2 to TRBJ1-2, with 9 bases identical to TRBD1. J gave up 8 bases and V 8 bases, and 9 bases lay outside the gene matches. Germline CDR1 and CDR2: SNHLY and FYNNEI. CDR3 length equals 13 residues.

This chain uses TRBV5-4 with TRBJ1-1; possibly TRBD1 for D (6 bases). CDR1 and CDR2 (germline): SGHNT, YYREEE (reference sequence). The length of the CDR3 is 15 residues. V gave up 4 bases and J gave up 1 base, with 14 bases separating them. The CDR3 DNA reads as TGTGCCAGCAGCCTCGCGGGGGGCAGGAACACTGAAGCTTTCTTT. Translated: CASSLAGGRNTEAFF.

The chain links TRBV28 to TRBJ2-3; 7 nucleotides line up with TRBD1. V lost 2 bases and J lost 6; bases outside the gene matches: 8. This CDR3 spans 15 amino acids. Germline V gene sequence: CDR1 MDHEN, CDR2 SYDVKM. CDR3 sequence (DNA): TGTGCCAGCAGTTTAATGAGGGGGCCCGGGGATACGCAGTATTTT. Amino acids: CASSLMRGPGDTQYF.

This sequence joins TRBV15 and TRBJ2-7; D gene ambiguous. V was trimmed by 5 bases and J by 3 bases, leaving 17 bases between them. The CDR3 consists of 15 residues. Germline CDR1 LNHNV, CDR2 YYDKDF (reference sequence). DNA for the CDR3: TGTGCCACCAGCTTGACCGTCAGGTTGGGCTACGAGCAGTACTTC. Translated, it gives CATSLTVRLGYEQYF. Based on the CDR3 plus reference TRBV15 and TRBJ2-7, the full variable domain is DAMVIQNPRYQVTQFGKPVTLSCSQTLNHNVMYWYQQKSSQAPKLLFHYYDKDFNNEADTPDNFQSRRPNTSFCFLDIRSPGLGDTAMYLCATSLTVRLGYEQYFGPGTRLTVT.

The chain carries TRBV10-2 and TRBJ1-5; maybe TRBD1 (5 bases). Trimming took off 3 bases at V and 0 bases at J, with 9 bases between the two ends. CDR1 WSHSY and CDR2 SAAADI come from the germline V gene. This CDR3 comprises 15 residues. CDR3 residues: CASSDWGFSNQPQHF. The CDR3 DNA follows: TGCGCCAGCAGTGATTGGGGGTTTAGCAATCAGCCCCAGCATTTT.

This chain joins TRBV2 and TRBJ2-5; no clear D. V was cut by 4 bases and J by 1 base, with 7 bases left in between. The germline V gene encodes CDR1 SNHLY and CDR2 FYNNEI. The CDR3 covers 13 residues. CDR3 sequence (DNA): TGTGCCAGCAGTGTGAGGCGCCAAGAGACCCAGTACTTC. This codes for CASSVRRQETQYF.

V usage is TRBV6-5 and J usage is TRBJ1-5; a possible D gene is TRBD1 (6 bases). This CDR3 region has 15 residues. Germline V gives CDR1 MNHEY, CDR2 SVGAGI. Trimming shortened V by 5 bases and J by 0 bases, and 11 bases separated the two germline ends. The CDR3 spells CASSRGGHSNQPQHF. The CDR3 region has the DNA TGTGCCAGCAGTAGGGGGGGGCATAGCAATCAGCCCCAGCATTTT.

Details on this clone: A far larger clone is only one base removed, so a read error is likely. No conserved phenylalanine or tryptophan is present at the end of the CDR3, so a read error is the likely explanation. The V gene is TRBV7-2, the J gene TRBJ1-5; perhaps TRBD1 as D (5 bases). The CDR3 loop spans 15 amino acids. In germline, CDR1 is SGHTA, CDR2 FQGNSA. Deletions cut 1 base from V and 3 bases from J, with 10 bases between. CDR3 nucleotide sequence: TGTGCCAGCAGCTTAGGCGGCGGGGCCAATCAGCCCCAGCATTCT. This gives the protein CASSLGGGANQPQHS.

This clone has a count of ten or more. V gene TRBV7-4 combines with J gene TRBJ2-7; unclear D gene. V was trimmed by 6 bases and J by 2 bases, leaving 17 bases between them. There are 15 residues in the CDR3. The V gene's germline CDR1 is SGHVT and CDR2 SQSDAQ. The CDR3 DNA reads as TGTGCCAGCAGTTTCCTCCGCTACTCACCCTACGAGCAGTACTTC. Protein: CASSFLRYSPYEQYF.

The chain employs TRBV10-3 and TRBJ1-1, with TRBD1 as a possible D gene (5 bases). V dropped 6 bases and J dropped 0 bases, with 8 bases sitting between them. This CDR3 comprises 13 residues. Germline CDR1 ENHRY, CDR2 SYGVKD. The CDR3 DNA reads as TGTGCCATCAGGACAGAGATGAACACTGAAGCTTTCTTT. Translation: CAIRTEMNTEAFF.

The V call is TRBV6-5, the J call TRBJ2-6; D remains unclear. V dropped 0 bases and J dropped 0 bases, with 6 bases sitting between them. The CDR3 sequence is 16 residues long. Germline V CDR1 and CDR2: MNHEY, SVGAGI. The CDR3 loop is CASSYSAYSGANVLTF. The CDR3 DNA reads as TGTGCCAGCAGTTACTCCGCTTACTCTGGGGCCAACGTCCTGACTTTC.

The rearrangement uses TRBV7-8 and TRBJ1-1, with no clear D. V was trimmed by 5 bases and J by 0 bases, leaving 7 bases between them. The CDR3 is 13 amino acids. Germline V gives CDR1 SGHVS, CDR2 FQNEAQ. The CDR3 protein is CASSENLNTEAFF. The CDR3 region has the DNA TGTGCCAGCAGCGAAAACTTGAACACTGAAGCTTTCTTT.

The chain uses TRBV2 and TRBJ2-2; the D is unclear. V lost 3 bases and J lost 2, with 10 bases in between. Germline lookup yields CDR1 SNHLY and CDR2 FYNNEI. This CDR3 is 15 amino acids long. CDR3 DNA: TGTGCCAGCAGTGATGCGGCAGCTAACACCGGGGAGCTGTTTTTT. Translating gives CASSDAAANTGELFF.

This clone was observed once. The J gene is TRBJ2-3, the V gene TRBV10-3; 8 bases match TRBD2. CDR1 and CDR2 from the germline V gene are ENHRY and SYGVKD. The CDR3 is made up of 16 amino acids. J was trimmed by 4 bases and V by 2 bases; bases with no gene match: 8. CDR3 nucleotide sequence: TGTGCCATCAGTGAGCCAAGCGGGAGAGGGGCAGATACGCAGTATTTT. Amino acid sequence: CAISEPSGRGADTQYF.

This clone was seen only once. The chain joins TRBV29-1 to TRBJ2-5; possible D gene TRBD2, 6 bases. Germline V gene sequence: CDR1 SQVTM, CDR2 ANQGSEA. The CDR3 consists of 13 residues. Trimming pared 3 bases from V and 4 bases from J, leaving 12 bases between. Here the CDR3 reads CSVDRGIGETQYF. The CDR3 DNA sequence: TGCAGCGTTGACCGCGGGATCGGAGAGACCCAGTACTTC.

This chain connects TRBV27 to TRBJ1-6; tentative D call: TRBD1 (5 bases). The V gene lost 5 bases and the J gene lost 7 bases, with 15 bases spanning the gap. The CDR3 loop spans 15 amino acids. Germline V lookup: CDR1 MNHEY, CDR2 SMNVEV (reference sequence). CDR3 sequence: CASSATGTGNSPLHF. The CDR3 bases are TGTGCCAGCAGTGCCACCGGGACGGGGAATTCACCCCTCCACTTT.

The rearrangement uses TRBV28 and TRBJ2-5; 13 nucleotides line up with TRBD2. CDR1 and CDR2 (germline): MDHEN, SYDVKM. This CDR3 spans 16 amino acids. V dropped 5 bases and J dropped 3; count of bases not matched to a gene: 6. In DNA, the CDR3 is TGTGCCAGCAGTCGTGGGACTAGCGGGAAGGAAGAGACCCAGTACTTC. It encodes CASSRGTSGKEETQYF.

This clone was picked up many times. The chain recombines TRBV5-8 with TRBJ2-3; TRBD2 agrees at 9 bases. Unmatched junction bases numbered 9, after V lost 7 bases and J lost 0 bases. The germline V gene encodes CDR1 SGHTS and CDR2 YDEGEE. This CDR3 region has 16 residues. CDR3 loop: CASGSGTSKSTDTQYF. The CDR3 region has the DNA TGTGCCAGCGGATCCGGGACTAGCAAAAGCACAGATACGCAGTATTTT.

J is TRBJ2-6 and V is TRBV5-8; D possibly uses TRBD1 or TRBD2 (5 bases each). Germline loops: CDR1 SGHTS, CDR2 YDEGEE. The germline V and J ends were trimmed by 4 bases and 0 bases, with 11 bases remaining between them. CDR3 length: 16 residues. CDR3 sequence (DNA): TGTGCCAGCAGCCCTACTGGGGGCTCTGGGGCCAACGTCCTGACTTTC. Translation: CASSPTGGSGANVLTF.

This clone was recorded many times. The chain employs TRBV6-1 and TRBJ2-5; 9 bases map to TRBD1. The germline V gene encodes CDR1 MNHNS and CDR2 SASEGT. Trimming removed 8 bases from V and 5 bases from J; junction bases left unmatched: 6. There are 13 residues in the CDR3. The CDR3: CASLTGGAETQYF. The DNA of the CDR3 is TGTGCCAGCCTCACAGGGGGCGCGGAGACCCAGTACTTC.

The DNA of the CDR3 is TGTGCCTGGACCCAGGGCGCTGGGGCTTTCTTT. Protein: CAWTQGAGAFF. This chain uses TRBV30 with TRBJ1-1, with a possible D match to TRBD1 (5 bases). This CDR3 spans 11 amino acids. Germline V gene data show CDR1 as GTSNPN and CDR2 as SVGIG (reference sequence). Trimming left V 4 bases short and J 11 bases short, with 14 bases between.

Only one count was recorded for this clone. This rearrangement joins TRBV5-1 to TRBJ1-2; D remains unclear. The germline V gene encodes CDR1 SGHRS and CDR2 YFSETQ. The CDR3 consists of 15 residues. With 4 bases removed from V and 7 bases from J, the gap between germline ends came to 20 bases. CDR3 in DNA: TGCGCCAGCAGCGTAACCGGGTTTGCGGGTTCTGGCTACACCTTC. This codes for CASSVTGFAGSGYTF.

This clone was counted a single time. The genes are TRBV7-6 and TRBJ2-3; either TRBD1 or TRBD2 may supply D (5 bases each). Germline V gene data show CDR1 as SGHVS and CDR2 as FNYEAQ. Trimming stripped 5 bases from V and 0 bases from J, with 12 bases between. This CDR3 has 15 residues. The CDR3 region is CASSRDDRSTDTQYF. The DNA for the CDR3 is TGTGCCAGCAGCCGGGACGATAGGAGCACAGATACGCAGTATTTT.

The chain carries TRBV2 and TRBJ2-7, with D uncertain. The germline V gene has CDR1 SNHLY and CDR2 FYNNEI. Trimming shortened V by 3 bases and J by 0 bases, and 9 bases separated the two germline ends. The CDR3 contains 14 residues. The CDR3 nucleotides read TGTGCCAGCAGTGACTACCGAGCCTCCTACGAGCAGTACTTC. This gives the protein CASSDYRASYEQYF.

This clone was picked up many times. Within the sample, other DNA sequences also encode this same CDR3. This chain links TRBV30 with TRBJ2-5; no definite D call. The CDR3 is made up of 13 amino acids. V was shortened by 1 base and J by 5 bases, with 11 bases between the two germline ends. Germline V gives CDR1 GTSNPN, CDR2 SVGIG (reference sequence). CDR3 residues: CAWSDLDRETQYF. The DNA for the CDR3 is TGTGCCTGGAGTGATTTAGATAGGGAGACCCAGTACTTC.